This T cell receptor (beta chain) was captured in a study of identical twins. Comment on this clonotype: The antigen is undetermined. A read error may produce the germline difference seen at one junction end.

This CDR3 spans 8 amino acids. Germline CDR1 and CDR2: SQVTM and ANQGSEA. TCRdb reprocessed the 5' RACE reads with MiXCR, giving one entry per CDR3 protein. The sample contains roughly 770,000 distinct CDR3 sequences, approximately 18% of which appear only once. Findings and caveats of the study: Twin sharing of out-of-frame TCR alpha was underestimated by models in monozygotic pairs.

This sample also belongs to another study, concerning T cells expressing NK-cell markers. This second study notes: It was from sorted CD3+CD56+NKG2C+, CD3+CD56+NKG2C- and CD3+CD56-NKG2C+ T cells that TCR beta repertoires came.

V and J are TRBV29-1 and TRBJ1-1; unclear D gene. The TCR comes from a young woman in good health. The material sequenced was PBMCs. The CDR3 loop is CSVEVSSF. The CDR3 region has the DNA TGCAGCGTTGAAGTGAGTTCTTTT. Full variable domain (remainder filled in from reference TRBV29-1 and TRBJ1-1): SAVISQKPSRDICQRGTSLTIQCQVDSQVTMMFWYRQQPGQSLTLIATANQGSEATYESGFVIDKFPISRPNLTFSTLTVSNMSPEDSSIYLCSVEVSSFGQGTRLTVV.